The text below deals with one TCR beta chain. Its antigen remains unknown. This specimen belongs to a study of shared clonotypes between healthy human individuals. Regarding the study as a whole: Sorted-subset sequencing, rarefaction showed, was incomplete despite large depth. For naive CD4 cells, around 5.1% of clonotypes were shared across several donors. An effect of sequencing depth on clonotype sharing among donors was expected.

The ends were cut back, 6 bases at V and 1 base at J, with 12 bases in the middle. The CDR3 covers 15 residues. The germline V gene has CDR1 MNHNS and CDR2 SASEGT. CD45RA-negative memory and CD45RA+ naive subsets were split from the CD4+ cells. TCRdb's table, derived via immunoSEQ multiplex PCR, lists solely in-frame clones and lacks some. Of 2 million to 2.5 million clones listed, around 90% are singletons. The V call is TRBV6-1, the J call TRBJ2-2, with a possible D match to TRBD1 (6 bases). This TCR derives from a man between 18 and 29 years old in good health. Some clones in this sample may be carry-over from other donors' samples. The sequenced sample was naive CD4+ T cells from PBMCs. Subset indicated: CD45RA+ positively selected. DNA of the CDR3: TGTGCCAGCAGGGGGACACCTGGGAACACCGGGGAGCTGTTTTTT. Protein: CASRGTPGNTGELFF.